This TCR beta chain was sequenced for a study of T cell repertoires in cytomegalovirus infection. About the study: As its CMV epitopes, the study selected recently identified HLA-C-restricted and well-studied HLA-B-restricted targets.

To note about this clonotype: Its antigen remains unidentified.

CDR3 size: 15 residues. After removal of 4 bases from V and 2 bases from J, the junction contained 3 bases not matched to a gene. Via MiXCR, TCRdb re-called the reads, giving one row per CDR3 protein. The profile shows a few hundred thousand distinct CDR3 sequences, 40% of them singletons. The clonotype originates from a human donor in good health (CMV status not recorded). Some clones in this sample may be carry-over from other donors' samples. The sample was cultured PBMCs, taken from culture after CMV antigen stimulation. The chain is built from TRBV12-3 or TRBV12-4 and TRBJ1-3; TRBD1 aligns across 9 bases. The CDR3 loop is CASSSRTGAGNTIYF. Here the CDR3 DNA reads TGTGCCAGCAGTTCCCGGACAGGGGCTGGAAACACCATATATTTT.